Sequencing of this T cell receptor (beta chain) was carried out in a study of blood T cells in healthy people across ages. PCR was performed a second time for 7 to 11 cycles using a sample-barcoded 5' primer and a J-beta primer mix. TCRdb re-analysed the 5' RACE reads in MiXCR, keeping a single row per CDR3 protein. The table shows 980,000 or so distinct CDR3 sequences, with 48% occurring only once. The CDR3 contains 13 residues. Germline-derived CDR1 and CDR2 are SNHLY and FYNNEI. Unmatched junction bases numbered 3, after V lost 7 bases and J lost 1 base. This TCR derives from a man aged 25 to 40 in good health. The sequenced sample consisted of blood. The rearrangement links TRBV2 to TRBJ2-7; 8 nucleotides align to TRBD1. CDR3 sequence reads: CASTWDRSYEQYF. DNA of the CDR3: TGTGCCAGCACCTGGGACAGGTCCTACGAGCAGTACTTC.